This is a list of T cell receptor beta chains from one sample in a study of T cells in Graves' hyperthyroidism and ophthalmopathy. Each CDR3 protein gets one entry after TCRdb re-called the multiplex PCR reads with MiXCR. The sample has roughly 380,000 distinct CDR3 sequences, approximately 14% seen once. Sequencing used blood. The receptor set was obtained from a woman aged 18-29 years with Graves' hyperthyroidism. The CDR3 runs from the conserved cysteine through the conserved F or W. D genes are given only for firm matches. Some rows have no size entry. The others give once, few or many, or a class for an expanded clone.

TGTGCCGGCAGCTCGGGGGTCTACGAGCAGTACTTC	CAGSSGVYEQYF	NA	NA	TRBV5-4	TRBJ2-7
TGTGCCAGCAGCTTGGACAGGGGGCAGCGGGGAGGGGATACGCAGTATTTT	CASSLDRGQRGGDTQYF	many	TRBD1	TRBV5-4	TRBJ2-3
TGTGCCAGCAGTGCTCGGGGGGAGAACACTGAAGCTTTCTTT	CASSARGENTEAFF	many	NA	TRBV6-1	TRBJ1-1
TGCAGCGTTGACCCTCCGAACACTGAAGCTTTCTTT	CSVDPPNTEAFF	many	NA	TRBV29-1	TRBJ1-1
TGCGCCAGCAGCTTGGATACGACCGACAATGAGCAGTTCTTC	CASSLDTTDNEQFF	NA	NA	TRBV5-1	TRBJ2-1
TGTGCCAGCAGCCCCCCGATGGGGGATGAGCAGTTCTTC	CASSPPMGDEQFF	many	NA	TRBV7-3	TRBJ2-1
TGTGCCAGCGGTTCAGAGCTTTATGGCTACACCTTC	CASGSELYGYTF	few	NA	TRBV28	TRBJ1-2
TGTGCCAGCAGCAAAACCGGGGGGTACGAGCAGTACTTC	CASSKTGGYEQYF	many	TRBD2	TRBV7-3	TRBJ2-7
TGCGCCAGCAGCTTGAACCCCGGGACGAATTTCTGGGACGGGCAAACCTACGAGCAGTACTTC	CASSLNPGTNFWDGQTYEQYF	NA	NA	TRBV5-1	TRBJ2-7
TGTGCCAGCAGCCAAGTCTCAGTCTCTGGAAACACCATATATTTT	CASSQVSVSGNTIYF	NA	NA	TRBV4-1	TRBJ1-3
TGTGCCAGCCGACCCGAGGGGACAAAACTGTTTTTT	CASRPEGTKLFF	few	NA	TRBV28	TRBJ1-4
TGCAGTGCTAGAGGAGCCGGGACAGGGGACACTGGAGCTTTCTTT	CSARGAGTGDTGAFF	NA	TRBD1	TRBV20-1	TRBJ1-1
TGCAGTGCCCGTCGTCGGGGGCAGGACACTGAAGCTTTCTTT	CSARRRGQDTEAFF	few	NA	TRBV20-1	TRBJ1-1
TGTGCCAGCAGTTTAAGAGGACAGGGCACCTACGAGCAGTACTTC	CASSLRGQGTYEQYF	many	TRBD1	TRBV27	TRBJ2-7
TGTGCCAGCAGCCAGGGCGCAAGTAAAGCTTTCTTT	CASSQGASKAFF	many	NA	TRBV3-1	TRBJ1-1
TGTGCCAGCAGTGAAAGGGTTAGCGAGTCCTACGAGCAGTACTTC	CASSERVSESYEQYF	many	NA	TRBV6-1	TRBJ2-7
TGCGCCAGCAGCAAGAACAGGGATGAGCAGTTCTTC	CASSKNRDEQFF	many	NA	TRBV5-1	TRBJ2-1
TGTGCCAGCAGCGTAGGGCTACCGGGACGTGATATCCTTAGCACAGATACGCAGTATTTT	CASSVGLPGRDILSTDTQYF	once	NA	TRBV9	TRBJ2-3
TGTGCCAGCAGTTTCGGGCAGCGTGGCAATCAGCCCCAGCATTTT	CASSFGQRGNQPQHF	many	NA	TRBV28	TRBJ1-5
TGTGCCAGCAGCCCCACGACTAGCGGGAGATGGGGACTCTACGAGCAGTACTTC	CASSPTTSGRWGLYEQYF	NA	TRBD2	TRBV7-9	TRBJ2-7
TGCAGTGCTAGAGATGGAGGGAAGGATACGCAGTATTTT	CSARDGGKDTQYF	many	NA	TRBV20-1	TRBJ2-3
TGTGCCACGCTCTCGGACAGGAGCTATGGCTACACCTTC	CATLSDRSYGYTF	many	TRBD1	TRBV10-3	TRBJ1-2
TGCAGCGTTGTGGGACAGGGACGGGATGGGGCCAACGTCCTGACTTTC	CSVVGQGRDGANVLTF	NA	TRBD1	TRBV29-1	TRBJ2-6
TGCGCCAGCAGCTTGACTAGCGGGATAACCGACGAGCAGTACTTC	CASSLTSGITDEQYF	few	TRBD2	TRBV5-1	TRBJ2-7
TGTGCCAGCAGCCCCCGAAGAGCGGGAGGTGGGGCCAACGTCCTGACTTTC	CASSPRRAGGGANVLTF	many	TRBD2	TRBV7-2	TRBJ2-6
TGTGCCAGTAGTAAGGCCGCAGGCACCGGGGAGCTGTTTTTT	CASSKAAGTGELFF	NA	NA	TRBV19	TRBJ2-2
TGTGCCAGCAGTGAATTGGGGGGGGCAAGATCCTATAATTCACCCCTCCACTTT	CASSELGGARSYNSPLHF	NA	NA	TRBV6-1	TRBJ1-6
TGCAGTCTCTCGGGGAGGAACACTGAAGCTTTCTTT	CSLSGRNTEAFF	NA	NA	TRBV29-1	TRBJ1-1
TGTGCCAGCAGTTCCTATGGGCGCAGGGGCTACGAGCAGTACTTC	CASSSYGRRGYEQYF	many	NA	TRBV28	TRBJ2-7
TGTGCCAGCAGTTACTCTCCTAGCGGGAGAACCAATGAGCAGTTCTTC	CASSYSPSGRTNEQFF	many	TRBD2	TRBV6-6	TRBJ2-1
TGTGCCAGCAGCTCAGCGGGAGCCAGGACAGATACGCAGTATTTT	CASSSAGARTDTQYF	few	TRBD2	TRBV7-8	TRBJ2-3
TGTGCCTGGATAGTGCGTTCTGGAAACACCATATATTTT	CAWIVRSGNTIYF	few	NA	TRBV30	TRBJ1-3